A selection of T cell receptor beta chains follows, all from one sample in a study of sequential checkpoint blockade in melanoma. Assay used: immunoSEQ multiplex PCR; TCRdb lists only in-frame clones, some missing. This sample has 17,000 or so clones, with about two thirds found just once. The input for sequencing was CD8+ T cells sorted from blood (inferred from file names), taken from a patient given nivolumab and ipilimumab in sequence. Receptors were obtained from a human donor with melanoma. The conserved cysteine and the conserved F or W are not part of the CDR3 here.

j_gene	v_gene	CDR3aa
TRBJ1-4	TRBV5-1	ASSLPTGTNEKLF
TRBJ2-2	TRBV7-8	ASSWGTGGKSGELF
TRBJ1-5	TRBV19	ASRDNSNQPQH
-	TRBV9	ASSVGGDYEQY
TRBJ2-5	TRBV5-8	ATQWVTETQY
TRBJ2-3	TRBV5-1	ASSFQLADNTDTQY
-	TRBV7-3	ASSPAPPGHEDHEQY
TRBJ1-5	TRBV7-7	ASSLHQIRRPHRPQH
TRBJ1-1	TRBV5-8	ASSLDREPEAF
TRBJ2-1	TRBV5-8	ASSLEGGGSYNEQF
TRBJ1-1	TRBV7-2	ASSLADSFYSNTEAF
TRBJ2-5	TRBV18	ASSPTGTGDPETQY
TRBJ1-3	TRBV7-2	ASSSNGGVGNTIY
TRBJ1-1	TRBV7-3	ASSLLGSQEAF
TRBJ2-7	TRBV11-3	ASSPAPPGHEDHEQY
TRBJ1-5	TRBV5-8	ATRPTGYSNQPQH
TRBJ2-3	TRBV12-2	AGRSRGGSTDTQY
TRBJ2-5	TRBV27	ASSQGGSQETQY
TRBJ1-5	TRBV27	ASGHRGYSNQPQH
TRBJ1-2	TRBV9	ASSVLGGEDT
TRBJ2-1	TRBV18	ASSSDSSGAYNEQF
TRBJ2-3	TRBV27	ASSLRQGSTDTQY
TRBJ1-2	TRBV5-8	ASSAGQGWYGYT
TRBJ2-2	TRBV9	ASSVGGGTGELF
TRBJ2-4	TRBV6-1	ASSVWGENIQY
TRBJ2-4	TRBV2	ASSEWASGGGKNIQY
TRBJ1-5	TRBV19	ASSIGASQSNQPQH
TRBJ1-2	TRBV4-3	ASSQVRTTYGYT
TRBJ1-2	TRBV27	ASSLGRGTNYGYT
TRBJ1-6	TRBV25-1	ASSESGLYNSPLH
TRBJ1-5	TRBV6-5	ASSSGQGNQPQH
TRBJ2-7	TRBV6-6	ASSDSLSSYEQY
TRBJ2-3	TRBV19	ASSQLLAAPDTQY
TRBJ2-1	TRBV4-2	ASSQAVSNEQF
TRBJ2-3	TRBV5-4	ASSLTLQTDTQY
TRBJ1-2	TRBV27	ASSPEWGDQAYT
TRBJ1-5	TRBV10-2	ASSESRGNQPQH
TRBJ2-1	TRBV7-9	ASGKGALNEQF
TRBJ1-1	TRBV9	ASSVGGGSEAF
TRBJ1-1	TRBV2	ASRGGQGARGTEAF
TRBJ2-7	TRBV5-6	ASSNALGQGGYEQY